This is a list of T cell receptor beta chains from one sample in a study of CD4 T cell repertoires in COVID-19. Sequencing used immunoSEQ multiplex PCR; TCRdb keeps in-frame clones, though not all of them. This sample has about 75,000 clones, with 83% found just once. The input for sequencing was CD4+ T cells from peripheral blood, taken after recovery from COVID-19. All receptors come from a human donor who had COVID-19. CDR3s include the opening cysteine and the closing phenylalanine or tryptophan. D genes are given only for firm matches. Clone size is shown for a subset of rows, as once, few, many or a class of expanded clone.

j_gene | v_gene | d_gene | abundance | CDR3aa | CDR3nt
TRBJ1-2 | TRBV25-1 | - | - | CASSPQGEIYGYTF | TGTGCCAGCAGTCCCCAAGGGGAGATCTATGGCTACACCTTC
TRBJ2-3 | TRBV27 | TRBD1 | - | CASSAGTGTDTQYF | TGTGCCAGCAGCGCCGGGACAGGCACAGATACGCAGTATTTT
TRBJ2-1 | TRBV3-1/TRBV3-2 | - | - | CASSQVLDFDEQFF | TGTGCCAGCAGCCAAGTTTTGGACTTCGATGAGCAGTTCTTC
TRBJ2-6 | TRBV5-4 | - | - | CASSRPGTSNSGANVLTF | TGTGCCAGCAGCCGACCCGGGACAAGTAACTCTGGGGCCAACGTCCTGACTTTC
TRBJ1-2 | TRBV14 | - | - | CASSRGILYGYTF | TGTGCCAGCAGCCGCGGCATTCTCTATGGCTACACCTTC
TRBJ1-5 | TRBV18 | - | - | CASSPSDDQPQHF | TGTGCCAGCTCACCCTCGGATGATCAGCCCCAGCATTTT
TRBJ2-7 | TRBV7-9 | TRBD2 | - | CASSTGTSGSRSYEQYF | TGTGCCAGCAGCACAGGGACTAGCGGGAGTCGCTCCTACGAGCAGTACTTC
TRBJ2-7 | TRBV28 | - | - | CASRGIVGEQYF | TGTGCCAGCAGAGGAATAGTGGGAGAGCAGTACTTC
TRBJ1-3 | TRBV4-1 | TRBD1 | - | CASSQDGAGGGNTIYF | TGCGCCAGCAGCCAAGATGGGGCAGGGGGTGGAAACACCATATATTTT
TRBJ2-7 | TRBV3-1/TRBV3-2 | TRBD2 | once | CASSRRAGTSGTFSYEQYF | TGTGCCAGCAGCCGCCGCGCCGGGACTAGCGGAACTTTCTCCTACGAGCAGTACTTC
TRBJ1-3 | TRBV27 | - | few | CASSFSHGNTIYF | TGTGCCAGCAGTTTCTCACATGGAAACACCATATATTTT
TRBJ2-3 | TRBV19 | - | few | CASSISVGDTDTQYF | TGTGCCAGTAGTATAAGTGTTGGGGACACAGATACGCAGTATTTT
TRBJ2-7 | TRBV7-2 | TRBD2 | - | CASSQLAGEFYEQYF | TGTGCCAGCAGCCAACTAGCGGGAGAGTTCTACGAGCAGTACTTC
TRBJ1-2 | TRBV11-2 | - | - | CASSLEGGVSHGYTF | TGTGCCAGCAGCTTAGAGGGGGGGGTTTCCCATGGCTACACCTTC
TRBJ2-1 | TRBV27 | - | - | CATGAGRNNEQFF | TGTGCCACCGGCGCGGGGAGGAACAATGAGCAGTTCTTC
TRBJ2-1 | TRBV19 | - | - | CASSHGDTRGEQFF | TGTGCCAGCTCCCATGGGGACACCAGGGGTGAGCAGTTCTTC
TRBJ1-2 | TRBV6-1 | - | - | CASSEEGVPPYGYTF | TGTGCCAGCAGTGAAGAGGGGGTTCCACCCTATGGCTACACCTTC
TRBJ2-7 | TRBV13 | - | few | CASSLSGRASLSSYEQYF | TGTGCCAGCAGCTTATCGGGACGGGCCTCCCTTAGCTCCTACGAGCAGTACTTC